This passage covers 14 T cell receptor beta chains from one sample sequenced in a study of T cells in Graves' hyperthyroidism and ophthalmopathy. Amplification yielded TCR beta CDR3 regions, with RNA transcripts as the source. When the TCR CDR3 underwent first-round RT-PCR, the HTBI primer set was used. Each CDR3 protein gets one entry after TCRdb re-called the multiplex PCR reads with MiXCR. The repertoire holds under 650,000 distinct CDR3 sequences, with 15% to 20% as singletons. Sequencing was performed on blood. Receptor source: a woman aged 30 to 39 with Graves' hyperthyroidism.

At least ten counts were recorded for this clonotype. V is TRBV27 and J is TRBJ2-5, with 10 positions matching TRBD2. Losses at the gene ends were 4 bases for V and 5 bases for J; bases not matched to a gene: 13. The germline V gene encodes CDR1 MNHEY and CDR2 SMNVEV (reference sequence). The CDR3 runs 17 residues. The CDR3 here is CASSSIGGLANRETQYF. CDR3 coding DNA: TGTGCCAGCAGTTCAATCGGGGGACTAGCGAATCGGGAGACCCAGTACTTC.

The chain employs TRBV20-1 and TRBJ2-7; either TRBD1 or TRBD2 may supply D (6 bases each). Germline loops: CDR1 DFQATT, CDR2 SNEGSKA (reference sequence). This CDR3 has 17 amino acids. V was trimmed by 0 bases and J by 3 bases, leaving 21 bases between them. The CDR3 loop is CSARDWGAGQGLYEQYF. The CDR3 DNA sequence: TGCAGTGCTAGAGATTGGGGGGCGGGGCAGGGTCTCTACGAGCAGTACTTC.

This clonotype was counted between two and nine times. The rearrangement uses TRBV12-3 or TRBV12-4 and TRBJ2-3, with TRBD1 identical over 10 bases. The J segment lost 2 bases and the V segment lost 3 bases, leaving 5 bases of the junction unmatched. The CDR3 length is 16 residues. The CDR3 spells CASSLGQGLFTDTQYF. The CDR3 region has the DNA TGTGCCAGCAGTTTGGGACAGGGGCTTTTCACAGATACGCAGTATTTT.

This clonotype was observed many times. V gene TRBV10-3 combines with J gene TRBJ2-5; the D is unclear. Germline lookup yields CDR1 ENHRY and CDR2 SYGVKD. The CDR3 loop spans 15 amino acids. V lost 0 bases and J lost 4, with 12 bases in between. Written as DNA, the CDR3 is TGTGCCATCAGTGAGTCGAAAGGAAGACGAGAGACCCAGTACTTC. Translating it yields CAISESKGRRETQYF.

The sample holds many counts of this clonotype. The chain carries TRBV12-3 or TRBV12-4 and TRBJ1-4, with 9 bases fitting TRBD1. CDR3 length: 16 residues. Trimming at V came to 5 bases and at J to 8 bases, leaving 12 bases not matched to a gene. For the CDR3, the DNA is TGTGCCAGCAGTCCGCAGGGGACAGGGAGGGAGGAAAAACTGTTTTTT. It encodes CASSPQGTGREEKLFF.

This clonotype has a count of ten or more. Mismatch with germline at one junction end may stem from a read error. The chain joins TRBV7-9 to TRBJ2-7, with D unclear. The CDR3 is 13 amino acids. Germline V gene data show CDR1 as SEHNR and CDR2 as FQNEAQ (reference sequence). The CDR3 nucleotides read TGTGCCAGCAGTTTAGCAGGCTCCTACGAGCAGTACTTC. Translated, it gives CASSLAGSYEQYF.

The rearrangement joins TRBV7-9 to TRBJ2-6; D gene ambiguous. The V and J ends lost 5 bases and 0 bases respectively, with 8 bases between them. The CDR3 consists of 15 residues. Germline V gives CDR1 SEHNR, CDR2 FQNEAQ (reference sequence). The CDR3 DNA reads as TGTGCCAGCAGCGTCTACAGCTCTGGGGCCAACGTCCTGACTTTC. Amino acids: CASSVYSSGANVLTF.

This clonotype was observed many times. The chain uses TRBV7-2 and TRBJ2-7; TRBD2 is a possible D gene (6 bases). There are 15 residues in the CDR3. Germline V gene lookup returns CDR1 SGHTA and CDR2 FQGNSA. V lost 2 bases and J 0 bases, leaving 11 bases between the germline ends. CDR3 sequence reads: CASSLRDLSSYEQYF. CDR3 nucleotide sequence: TGTGCCAGCAGCTTACGGGACTTGAGCTCCTACGAGCAGTACTTC.

This clonotype has only a few counts. This chain uses TRBV29-1 with TRBJ2-1, with 7 bases lining up with TRBD2. The trim removed 6 bases at V and 2 bases at J, leaving 1 base unmatched. The germline V gene has CDR1 SQVTM and CDR2 ANQGSEA. This CDR3 spans 12 amino acids. CDR3 residues: CSVTSAYNEQFF. As DNA, the CDR3 is TGCAGCGTCACTAGCGCCTACAATGAGCAGTTCTTC.

In this sample, this clonotype turned up many times. The chain is built from TRBV2 and TRBJ1-1, with D hard to call. Germline-derived CDR1 and CDR2 are SNHLY and FYNNEI. Trimming left V 8 bases short and J 1 base short, with 5 bases between. The CDR3 is made up of 11 amino acids. In DNA form, the CDR3 reads TGTGCCAGCCAGGAGAACACTGAAGCTTTCTTT. It translates to CASQENTEAFF.

The chain couples TRBV19 to TRBJ1-5; D not resolved. Germline CDR1 LNHDA, CDR2 SQIVND (reference sequence). Trimming cost V 7 bases and J 0 bases, with 13 bases left between them. The CDR3 is 15 residues long. The CDR3 DNA is TGTGCCAGTAAACTTGACCGGAGTAGCAATCAGCCCCAGCATTTT. This gives the protein CASKLDRSSNQPQHF. The variable domain in full, completed from reference TRBV19 and TRBJ1-5, reads DGGITQSPKYLFRKEGQNVTLSCEQNLNHDAMYWYRQDPGQGLRLIYYSQIVNDFQKGDIAEGYSVSREKKESFPLTVTSAQKNPTAFYLCASKLDRSSNQPQHFGDGTRLSIL.

The V gene is TRBV19, the J gene TRBJ2-1, with TRBD2 matching over 9 bases. The germline V gene encodes CDR1 LNHDA and CDR2 SQIVND (reference sequence). The V gene end was trimmed by 4 bases and the J gene end by 10 bases; junction bases not matched to a gene: 11. The CDR3 is 15 amino acids. This CDR3 reads CASSNLGLAGDEQFF. The CDR3, as DNA: TGTGCCAGTAGTAACCTTGGGTTAGCGGGAGACGAGCAGTTCTTC.

This clonotype came up many times. This chain joins TRBV5-1 and TRBJ2-1, with D possibly TRBD2 on 6 matching bases. This CDR3 spans 16 amino acids. CDR1 is SGHRS and CDR2 is YFSETQ in the germline V gene. With 0 bases removed from V and 10 bases from J, the gap between germline ends came to 20 bases. The CDR3 DNA sequence: TGCGCCAGCAGCTTGGTGGGTGGCGGGACCCCCGGGGAGCAGTTCTTC. It yields the protein CASSLVGGGTPGEQFF.

At least ten counts were recorded for this clonotype. The V and J genes are TRBV7-3 and TRBJ2-1; possibly TRBD1 for D (6 bases). Germline assignment: CDR1 SGHTA and CDR2 FQGTGA. CDR3 length: 10 residues. V was pared by 6 bases and J by 9 bases, with 6 bases between. The chain's CDR3 is CASRGAEQFF. The DNA for the CDR3 is TGTGCCAGCAGGGGGGCTGAGCAGTTCTTC.